This T cell receptor beta chain was profiled in a study of neurological immune-mediated disorders. Whole-study context: Disease course was recorded as relapsing-remitting for approximately 31 and secondary progressive for about 9% of the roughly 34 multiple sclerosis patients. Study-wide points: In HTLV-1-associated myelopathy, TCR clonal expansion was greatest, and in multiple sclerosis it was least, below healthy controls.

cDNA synthesis was performed by 5'RACE with 10-nucleotide random UMIs. TCRdb called the 5' RACE reads again in MiXCR, with one record for every CDR3 protein. The data contain around 130,000 distinct CDR3 sequences, roughly 3.2% of them singletons. This clonotype occurred many times. Its antigen is unidentified. Stored at -80 C, 2 million PBMCs were the source of the unsorted libraries. Sequencing was done on a sample of PBMCs. The sequence came from a woman in her 30s with multiple sclerosis.

CDR3 region: CASMVTDNEQFF. In DNA form, the CDR3 reads TGCGCCAGCATGGTAACGGACAATGAGCAGTTCTTC. This sequence joins TRBV10-2 and TRBJ2-1; D unclear. The V end lost 7 bases, the J end lost 5 bases, and 9 bases lay between the germline ends. The germline V gene has CDR1 WSHSY and CDR2 SAAADI. CDR3 length: 12 amino acids.